A single sample gave rise to the 2 T cell receptor beta chains below, sequenced in a study of cytomegalovirus exposure and HLA in healthy donors. The PCR employed 60 Vbeta primers together with 13 Jbeta primers. Sequenced by immunoSEQ multiplex PCR; TCRdb stores in-frame clones only, minus some. In the table there are more than 200,000 clones, over 60% of which are singletons. Sequenced: PBMCs. The receptors stem from a man in his forties in good health and CMV-seronegative.

The chain combines TRBV27 with TRBJ2-5; 7 nucleotides agree with TRBD2. Germline V gives CDR1 MNHEY, CDR2 SMNVEV (reference sequence). The CDR3 is made up of 15 amino acids. With V trimmed by 1 base and J by 2 bases, 4 bases remained unmatched. The CDR3 reads CASSLFQGGQETQYF. CDR3 bases: TGTGCCAGCAGTTTATTTCAGGGAGGGCAAGAGACCCAGTACTTC.

V and J are TRBV7-2 and TRBJ1-1; weak D call: TRBD1 (6 bases). V dropped 5 bases and J dropped 1 base, with 11 bases sitting between them. Germline V gene data show CDR1 as SGHTA and CDR2 as FQGNSA. This CDR3 spans 14 amino acids. Here the CDR3 DNA reads TGTGCCAGCAGCCGAGGACAGCCGAACACTGAAGCTTTCTTT. Protein sequence: CASSRGQPNTEAFF.